This TCR beta chain came from a study of blood T cell repertoires in COVID-19. Across the study: Donors in the United States, Italy and Spain gave samples during acute or convalescent COVID-19. The analysed material was cDNA or gDNA that came from T cells, B-cell-depleted T cells, or PBMCs.

Symptom resolution, clearance, or two negative PCRs marked the recovered donors of Cohort 3. Germline-derived CDR1 and CDR2 are GTSNPN and SVGIG (reference sequence). The V and J ends lost 0 bases and 6 bases respectively, with 6 bases between them. The length of the CDR3 is 11 residues. Original processing notes: Reference gene primer amplification gave nucleated cell count estimates. The protocol was immunoSEQ multiplex PCR, while the TCRdb copy is restricted to in-frame clones and leaves out a portion. Clone size and the V and J calls come from that table; the DNA yielded D and trimming. The sample has 200,000 to 250,000 clones, roughly nine tenths seen once; the top ten hold approximately 10%. With regard to this clone: This CDR3 is also generated by other DNA sequences in the sample.

Sample: PBMCs or T cells enriched from blood (not recorded which). The chain employs TRBV30 and TRBJ2-7; no firm D call. The sequence was obtained from a man aged 25 to 45 who had recovered from COVID-19. The CDR3 DNA follows: TGTGCCTGGAGTGTACGTAGCGAGCAGTACTTC. Translation gives CAWSVRSEQYF.